One T cell receptor (beta chain) is described in this entry. Its antigen is as yet unknown. A read error is likely, as this CDR3 ends without the conserved phenylalanine or tryptophan. No DNA is shown, since the ends of the CDR3 on it are uncertain; the CDR3 is the one TCRdb lists. The source of the sample is a study of graft-versus-host responses after intestinal transplantation. Study-level background: Recipients uniformly received anti-thymocyte globulin induction, followed by tacrolimus and steroids for about three years.

The CDR3 sequence runs 12 residues, both termini included. The germline gives CDR1 MNHNS, CDR2 SASEGT. The repertoire was sequenced with immunoSEQ multiplex PCR; TCRdb's copy has only in-frame clones and lacks some. The sample holds 150,000 or so clones, about nine tenths seen once. The receptor was isolated from a human donor who received an intestinal transplant. The specimen comprised unstimulated CD4+ T cells sorted from spleen or lymph node cells, sampled before intestinal transplant. The rearrangement uses TRBV6-1 and TRBJ1-2. The CDR3 loop reads CASSEEADSGTV.